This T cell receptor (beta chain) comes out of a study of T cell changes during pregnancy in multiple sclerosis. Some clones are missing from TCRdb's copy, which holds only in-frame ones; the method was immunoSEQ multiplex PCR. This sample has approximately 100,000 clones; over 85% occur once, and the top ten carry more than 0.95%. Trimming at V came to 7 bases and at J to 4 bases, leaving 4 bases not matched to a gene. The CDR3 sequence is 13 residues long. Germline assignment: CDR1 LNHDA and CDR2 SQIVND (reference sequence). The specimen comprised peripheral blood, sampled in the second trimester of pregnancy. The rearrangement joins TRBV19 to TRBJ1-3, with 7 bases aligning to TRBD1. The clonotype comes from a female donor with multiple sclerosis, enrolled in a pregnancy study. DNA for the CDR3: TGTGCCAGTATTGGGACAGCAGGAAACACCATATATTTT. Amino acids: CASIGTAGNTIYF.